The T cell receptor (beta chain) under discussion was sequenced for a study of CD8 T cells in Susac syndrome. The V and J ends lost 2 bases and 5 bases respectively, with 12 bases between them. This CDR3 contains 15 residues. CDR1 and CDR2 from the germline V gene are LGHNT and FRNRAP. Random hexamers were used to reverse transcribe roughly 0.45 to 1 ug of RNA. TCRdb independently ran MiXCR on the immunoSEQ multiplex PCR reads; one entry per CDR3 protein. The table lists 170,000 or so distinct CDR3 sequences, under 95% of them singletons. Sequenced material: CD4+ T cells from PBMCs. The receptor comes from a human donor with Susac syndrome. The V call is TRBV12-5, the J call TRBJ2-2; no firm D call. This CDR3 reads CASGLKQDATGELFF. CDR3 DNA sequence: TGTGCTAGTGGTTTGAAACAAGACGCTACCGGGGAGCTGTTTTTT.